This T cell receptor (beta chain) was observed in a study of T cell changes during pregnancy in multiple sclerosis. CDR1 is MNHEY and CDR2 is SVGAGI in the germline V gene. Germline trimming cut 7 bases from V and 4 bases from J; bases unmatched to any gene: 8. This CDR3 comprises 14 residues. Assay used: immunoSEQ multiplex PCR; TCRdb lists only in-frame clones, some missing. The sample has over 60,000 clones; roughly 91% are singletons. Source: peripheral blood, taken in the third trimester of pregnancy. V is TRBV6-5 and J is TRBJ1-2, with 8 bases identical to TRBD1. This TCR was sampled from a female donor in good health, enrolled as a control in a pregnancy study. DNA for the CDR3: TGTGCCAGCACTCGGACAGGGACGACCTATGGCTACACCTTC. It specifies CASTRTGTTYGYTF.